The 22 T cell receptor beta chains given below trace back to one sample, sequenced in a study of human thymus T cells. Produced via immunoSEQ multiplex PCR; TCRdb's table is partial and in-frame only. The table has 70,000 to 75,000 clones, 85% to 95% seen once. Thymic tissue was derived from resections collected during corrective heart surgery. The sequenced sample consisted of thymus tissue. Receptor source: a girl under three years old with a congenital heart defect but otherwise immunologically healthy.

J is TRBJ2-3 and V is TRBV4-3; 13 nucleotides match TRBD2. The CDR3 extends over 16 amino acids. The ends lost 0 bases at V and 5 bases at J; junction bases unmatched: 2. Germline V gene lookup returns CDR1 LGHNA and CDR2 YSLEER. The CDR3 DNA follows: TGCGCCAGCAGCCAAGATGGACTAGCGGGAGTAGATACGCAGTATTTT. It encodes CASSQDGLAGVDTQYF.

The CDR3 spells CASTQGGSTDTQYF. DNA for the CDR3: TGTGCCAGCACACAGGGAGGTAGCACAGATACGCAGTATTTT. V gene TRBV19 combines with J gene TRBJ2-3, with D perhaps matching TRBD1 or TRBD2 (6 bases each). Germline V gene data show CDR1 as LNHDA and CDR2 as SQIVND (reference sequence). The CDR3 runs 14 residues. The V and J ends lost 9 bases and 0 bases respectively, with 13 bases between them.

This chain links TRBV4-1 with TRBJ2-5; D remains ambiguous. The CDR3 loop spans 16 amino acids. The V gene's germline CDR1 is MGHRA and CDR2 YSYEKL. V was shortened by 0 bases and J by 1 base, with 12 bases between the two germline ends. CDR3 protein: CASSQEYLEIQETQYF. Written as DNA, the CDR3 is TGCGCCAGCAGCCAAGAATATCTGGAGATCCAAGAGACCCAGTACTTC.

The chain combines TRBV29-1 with TRBJ2-1; 12 bases are shared with TRBD2. This CDR3 contains 15 residues. CDR1 SQVTM and CDR2 ANQGSEA come from the germline V gene. The CDR3 sequence: CTRTSGTSGGNEQFF. In DNA form, the CDR3 reads TGCACCAGGACTAGCGGGACCTCTGGGGGCAATGAGCAGTTCTTC.

The sample holds one count of this clone. This rearrangement joins TRBV4-2 to TRBJ2-3, with TRBD2 matching 8 bases. Germline CDR1 and CDR2: LGHNA and YNFKEQ. This CDR3 comprises 19 residues. The V segment lost 0 bases and the J segment 1 base; nucleotides outside the gene matches: 12. CDR3 residues: CASSQDFAGGTRRTDTQYF. The CDR3 coding sequence is TGTGCCAGCAGCCAAGATTTCGCGGGAGGAACCCGCCGCACAGATACGCAGTATTTT.

The CDR3 is CASSRKVGSLSAEAFF. The CDR3 DNA sequence: TGTGCCAGCAGTCGAAAAGTCGGGTCCCTCAGCGCTGAAGCTTTCTTT. This rearrangement joins TRBV7-9 to TRBJ1-1; no clear D. Germline V lookup: CDR1 SEHNR, CDR2 FQNEAQ (reference sequence). The CDR3 extends over 16 amino acids. V gave up 6 bases and J gave up 6 bases, with 23 bases separating them.

J is TRBJ2-4 and V is TRBV7-2; D is possibly TRBD2 (6 bases). Trimming removed 1 base at V and 1 base at J, with 14 bases between. Germline V gene data show CDR1 as SGHTA and CDR2 as FQGNSA. This CDR3 is built from 17 residues. The CDR3 region has the DNA TGTGCCAGCAGCTTAGGGGGCGGGGATGAGGCCAAAAACATTCAGTACTTC. Translation gives CASSLGGGDEAKNIQYF.

This clone was picked up one time. The rearrangement uses TRBV28 and TRBJ2-3; 8 nucleotides line up with TRBD1. This CDR3 has 13 residues. The germline V gene has CDR1 MDHEN and CDR2 SYDVKM. Trimming at V came to 3 bases and at J to 6 bases, leaving 2 bases not matched to a gene. Here the CDR3 reads CASSLWDRDTQYF. The CDR3 DNA follows: TGTGCCAGCAGTTTGTGGGACAGGGATACGCAGTATTTT.

V is TRBV6-1 and J is TRBJ2-3, with D uncertain. The V end lost 2 bases, the J end lost 7 bases, and 7 bases lay between the germline ends. This CDR3 contains 12 residues. Germline V lookup: CDR1 MNHNS, CDR2 SASEGT. CDR3 sequence reads: CASSEQANTQYF. The CDR3 region has the DNA TGTGCCAGCAGTGAACAAGCGAATACGCAGTATTTT.

CDR3 amino acids: CASGTGASGANVLTF. The CDR3, as DNA: TGCGCCAGTGGGACAGGAGCCTCTGGGGCCAACGTCCTGACTTTC. This chain links TRBV10-2 with TRBJ2-6, with TRBD1 matching over 8 bases. Germline values: CDR1 WSHSY, CDR2 SAAADI. The CDR3 has 15 amino acids. With 9 bases clipped from V and 0 bases from J, the junction kept 4 bases outside the gene matches.

The table lists this clone with a count of one. The chain uses TRBV11-2 and TRBJ2-3; 11 bases match TRBD1. Trimming at V came to 5 bases and at J to 4 bases, leaving 11 bases not matched to a gene. This CDR3 is built from 17 residues. CDR1 and CDR2 from the germline V gene are SGHAT and FQNNGV. This CDR3 is CASSLTGDRGDADTQYF. The CDR3 DNA reads as TGTGCCAGCAGCCTCACCGGGGACAGGGGGGACGCAGATACGCAGTATTTT.

The rearrangement links TRBV7-8 to TRBJ2-7; 7 bases map to TRBD1. This CDR3 contains 14 residues. The ends lost 5 bases at V and 2 bases at J; junction bases unmatched: 6. Germline V gives CDR1 SGHVS, CDR2 FQNEAQ. CDR3: CASSADRVTYEQYF. The CDR3 DNA follows: TGTGCCAGCAGCGCAGACAGGGTTACCTACGAGCAGTACTTC. Full variable domain (remainder filled in from reference TRBV7-8 and TRBJ2-7): GAGVSQSPRYKVAKRGQDVALRCDPISGHVSLFWYQQALGQGPEFLTYFQNEAQLDKSGLPSDRFFAERPEGSVSTLKIQRTQQEDSAVYLCASSADRVTYEQYFGPGTRLTVT.

This chain uses TRBV5-4 with TRBJ2-1, with D hard to call. Germline V CDR1 and CDR2: SGHNT, YYREEE (reference sequence). V lost 5 bases and J 8 bases, leaving 8 bases between the germline ends. The CDR3 covers 11 residues. Here the CDR3 reads CASSLEYEQFF. The CDR3 DNA is TGTGCCAGCAGTCTCGAGTATGAGCAGTTCTTC.

Only one count was recorded for this clone. The V and J genes are TRBV7-9 and TRBJ2-7, with 8 positions matching TRBD1. CDR3 length: 13 amino acids. After removal of 5 bases from V and 6 bases from J, the junction contained 6 bases not matched to a gene. The germline gives CDR1 SEHNR, CDR2 FQNEAQ (reference sequence). CDR3 in amino acids: CASSTTGAGEQYF. As DNA, the CDR3 is TGTGCCAGCAGCACGACAGGGGCCGGCGAGCAGTACTTC.

The V and J genes are TRBV4-2 and TRBJ2-1; 9 nucleotides agree with TRBD2. The V gene end was trimmed by 1 base and the J gene end by 4 bases; junction bases not matched to a gene: 5. Germline values: CDR1 LGHNA, CDR2 YNFKEQ. The CDR3 length is 16 residues. In DNA form, the CDR3 reads TGTGCCAGCAGCCAAGGGGGACTAGCTTTTTACAATGAGCAGTTCTTC. Amino acids: CASSQGGLAFYNEQFF.

The chain links TRBV7-3 to TRBJ1-1, with D unclear. The ends were cut back, 5 bases at V and 5 bases at J, with 12 bases in the middle. From germline, CDR1 is SGHTA and CDR2 FQGTGA. The CDR3 is made up of 13 amino acids. In DNA form, the CDR3 reads TGTGCCAGCAGCACGCAGCATGGGACTGAAGCTTTCTTT. The encoded protein is CASSTQHGTEAFF.

The CDR3 DNA follows: TGTGCCAGCAGTTTCCCACAGGGTTCGGGTGAAAAACTGTTTTTT. Its translation: CASSFPQGSGEKLFF. The V call is TRBV28, the J call TRBJ1-4; D may be TRBD1 (6 bases). Germline V gene lookup returns CDR1 MDHEN and CDR2 SYDVKM. The CDR3 is 15 amino acids. Trimming shortened V by 3 bases and J by 7 bases, and 15 bases separated the two germline ends.

J is TRBJ2-7 and V is TRBV7-9, with D possibly being TRBD1 (5 bases). Germline assignment: CDR1 SEHNR and CDR2 FQNEAQ (reference sequence). The V end lost 2 bases, the J end lost 3 bases, and 11 bases lay between the germline ends. The CDR3 contains 14 residues. CDR3 sequence (DNA): TGTGCCAGCAGCTTACAGCCAGGGAACTACGAGCAGTACTTC. This sequence encodes CASSLQPGNYEQYF.

Regarding this clone: No DNA is shown, since the ends of the CDR3 on it are uncertain; the CDR3 is the one TCRdb lists. The V gene is TRBV21-1, the J gene TRBJ1-3; the D call of TRBD1 is as the table states it, not checked on the DNA. TRBV21-1 is assigned pseudogene status. Counting both end residues, the CDR3 totals 21 amino acids. The CDR3 sequence is CASSKALWVGTGNRGGDTIYF.

The rearrangement joins TRBV4-2 to TRBJ2-1, with D maybe TRBD2 (6 bases). Looked up from germline, CDR1 is LGHNA and CDR2 is YNFKEQ. V lost 4 bases and J 3 bases, leaving 22 bases between the germline ends. The length of the CDR3 is 18 residues. This CDR3 is CASSPSTCSGPGYNEQFF. CDR3 sequence (DNA): TGTGCCAGCAGCCCAAGTACTTGCAGCGGGCCTGGCTACAATGAGCAGTTCTTC.

The rearrangement links TRBV19 to TRBJ1-4; D gene ambiguous. CDR1 and CDR2 from the germline V gene are LNHDA and SQIVND (reference sequence). Trimming shortened V by 4 bases and J by 9 bases, and 15 bases separated the two germline ends. This CDR3 has 14 residues. CDR3 region: CASSTGRGVKKLFF. The DNA of the CDR3 is TGTGCCAGTAGTACCGGGAGAGGAGTTAAAAAACTGTTTTTT. The full variable domain, its missing parts supplied by reference TRBV19 and TRBJ1-4, is DGGITQSPKYLFRKEGQNVTLSCEQNLNHDAMYWYRQDPGQGLRLIYYSQIVNDFQKGDIAEGYSVSREKKESFPLTVTSAQKNPTAFYLCASSTGRGVKKLFFGSGTQLSVL.

The chain employs TRBV6-5 and TRBJ2-2; D gene uncertain. Per germline, CDR1 MNHEY and CDR2 SVGAGI. V was cut by 2 bases and J by 4 bases, with 5 bases left in between. There are 13 residues in the CDR3. CDR3 in amino acids: CASSYRSTGELFF. Here the CDR3 DNA reads TGTGCCAGCAGTTACAGGAGCACCGGGGAGCTGTTTTTT.